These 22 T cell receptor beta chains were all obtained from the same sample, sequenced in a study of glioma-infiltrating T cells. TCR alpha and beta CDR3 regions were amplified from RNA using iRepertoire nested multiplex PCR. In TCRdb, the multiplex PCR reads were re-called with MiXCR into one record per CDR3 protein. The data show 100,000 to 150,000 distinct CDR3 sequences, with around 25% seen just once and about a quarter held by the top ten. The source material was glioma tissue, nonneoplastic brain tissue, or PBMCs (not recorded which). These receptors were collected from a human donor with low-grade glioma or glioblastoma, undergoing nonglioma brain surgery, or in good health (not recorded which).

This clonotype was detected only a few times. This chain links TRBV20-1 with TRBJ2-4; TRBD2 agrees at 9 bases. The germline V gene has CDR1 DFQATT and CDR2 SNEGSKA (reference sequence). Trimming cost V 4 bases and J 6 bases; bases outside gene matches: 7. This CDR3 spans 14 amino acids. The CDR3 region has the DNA TGCAGTGCTATCCCCGGGACTAGCTTAAACATTCAGTACTTC. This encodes CSAIPGTSLNIQYF.

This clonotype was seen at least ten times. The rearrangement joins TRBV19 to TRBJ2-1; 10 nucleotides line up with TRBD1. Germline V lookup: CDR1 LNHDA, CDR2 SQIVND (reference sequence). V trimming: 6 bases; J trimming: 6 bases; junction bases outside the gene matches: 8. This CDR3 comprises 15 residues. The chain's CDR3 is CASSTGTGVPNEQFF. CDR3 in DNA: TGTGCCAGTAGCACCGGGACAGGGGTGCCCAATGAGCAGTTCTTC.

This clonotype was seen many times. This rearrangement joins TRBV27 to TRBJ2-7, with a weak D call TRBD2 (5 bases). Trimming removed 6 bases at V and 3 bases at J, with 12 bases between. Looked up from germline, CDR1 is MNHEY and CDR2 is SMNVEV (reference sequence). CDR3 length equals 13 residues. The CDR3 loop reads CASRNLAGYEQYV. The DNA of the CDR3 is TGTGCCAGCAGGAACCTGGCGGGCTACGAGCAGTACGTC.

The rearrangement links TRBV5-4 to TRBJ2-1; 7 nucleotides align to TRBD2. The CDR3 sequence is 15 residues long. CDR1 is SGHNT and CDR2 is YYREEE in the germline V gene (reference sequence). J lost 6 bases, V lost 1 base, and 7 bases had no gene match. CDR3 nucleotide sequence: TGTGCCAGCAGCTTGACTGGACTAGGCACCAATGAGCAGTTCTTC. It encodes CASSLTGLGTNEQFF.

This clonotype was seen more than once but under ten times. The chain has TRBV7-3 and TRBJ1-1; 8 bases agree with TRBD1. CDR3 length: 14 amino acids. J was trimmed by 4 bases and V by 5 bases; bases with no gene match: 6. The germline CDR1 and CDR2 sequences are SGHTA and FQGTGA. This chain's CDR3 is CASSVQGEGTEAFF. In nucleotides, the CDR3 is TGTGCCAGCAGCGTACAGGGGGAGGGCACTGAAGCTTTCTTT. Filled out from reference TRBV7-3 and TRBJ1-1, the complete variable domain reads GAGVSQTPSNKVTEKGKYVELRCDPISGHTALYWYRQSLGQGPEFLIYFQGTGAADDSGLPNDRFFAVRPEGSVSTLKIQRTERGDSAVYLCASSVQGEGTEAFFGQGTRLTVV.

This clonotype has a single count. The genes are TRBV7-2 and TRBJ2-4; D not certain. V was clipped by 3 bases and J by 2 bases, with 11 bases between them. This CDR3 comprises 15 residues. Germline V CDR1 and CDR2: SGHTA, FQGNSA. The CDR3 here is CASSFGGLSKNIQYF. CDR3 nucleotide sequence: TGTGCCAGCAGCTTCGGTGGTCTTTCCAAAAACATTCAGTACTTC.

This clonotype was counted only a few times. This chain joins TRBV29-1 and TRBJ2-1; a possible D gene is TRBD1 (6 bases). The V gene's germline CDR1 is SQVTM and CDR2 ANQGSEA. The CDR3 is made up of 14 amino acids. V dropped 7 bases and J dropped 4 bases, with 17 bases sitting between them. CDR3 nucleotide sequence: TGCAGCGCTGGGCCGGACAGCGATTACAATGAGCAGTTCTTC. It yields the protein CSAGPDSDYNEQFF.

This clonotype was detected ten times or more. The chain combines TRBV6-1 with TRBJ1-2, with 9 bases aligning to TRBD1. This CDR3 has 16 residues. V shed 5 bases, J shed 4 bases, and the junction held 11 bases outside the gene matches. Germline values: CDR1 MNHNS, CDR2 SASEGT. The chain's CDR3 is CASSPDPGQGLYGYTF. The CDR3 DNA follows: TGTGCCAGCAGTCCAGACCCGGGACAGGGCCTCTATGGCTACACCTTC.

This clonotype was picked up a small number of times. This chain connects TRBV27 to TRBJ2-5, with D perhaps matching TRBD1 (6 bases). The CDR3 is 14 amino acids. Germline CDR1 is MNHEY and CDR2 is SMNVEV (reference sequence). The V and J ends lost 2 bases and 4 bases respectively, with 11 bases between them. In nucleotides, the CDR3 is TGTGCCAGCAGTTTAAGCAGGGGTATAGAGACCCAGTACTTC. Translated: CASSLSRGIETQYF.

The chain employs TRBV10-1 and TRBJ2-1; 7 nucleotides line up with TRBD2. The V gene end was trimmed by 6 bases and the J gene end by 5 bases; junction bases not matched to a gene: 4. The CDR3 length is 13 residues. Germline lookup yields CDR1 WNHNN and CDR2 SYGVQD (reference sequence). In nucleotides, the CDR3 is TGCGCCAGCAGCACCGCGGGGGACAATGAGCAGTTCTTC. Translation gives CASSTAGDNEQFF.

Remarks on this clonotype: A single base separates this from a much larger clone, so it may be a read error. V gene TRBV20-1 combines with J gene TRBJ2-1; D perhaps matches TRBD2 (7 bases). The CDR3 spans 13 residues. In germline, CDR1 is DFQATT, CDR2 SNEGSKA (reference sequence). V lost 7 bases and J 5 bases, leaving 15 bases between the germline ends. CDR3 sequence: CSEGGVVNNEQFF. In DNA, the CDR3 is TGCAGTGAAGGGGGGGTGGTGAACAATGAGCAGTTCTTC.

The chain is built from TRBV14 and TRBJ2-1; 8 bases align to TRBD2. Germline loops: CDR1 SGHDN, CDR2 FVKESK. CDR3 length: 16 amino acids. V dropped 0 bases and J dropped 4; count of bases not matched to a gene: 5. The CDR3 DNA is TGTGCCAGCAGCCAAGAAGGCGAGCGGGGGTACAATGAGCAGTTCTTC. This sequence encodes CASSQEGERGYNEQFF.

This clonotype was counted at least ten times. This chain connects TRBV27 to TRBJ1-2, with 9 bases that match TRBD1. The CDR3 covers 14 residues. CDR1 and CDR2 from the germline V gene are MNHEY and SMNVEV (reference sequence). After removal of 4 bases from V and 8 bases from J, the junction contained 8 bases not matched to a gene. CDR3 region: CASSSRDRVGGYTF. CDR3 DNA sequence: TGTGCCAGCAGTTCGAGGGACAGGGTGGGCGGCTACACCTTC.

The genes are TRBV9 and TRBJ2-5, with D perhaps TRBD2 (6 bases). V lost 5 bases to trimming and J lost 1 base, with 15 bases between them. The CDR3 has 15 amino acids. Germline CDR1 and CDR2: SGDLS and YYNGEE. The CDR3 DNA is TGTGCCAGCAGTGTTAGACTAGGCCTCCAAGAGACCCAGTACTTC. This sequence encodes CASSVRLGLQETQYF.

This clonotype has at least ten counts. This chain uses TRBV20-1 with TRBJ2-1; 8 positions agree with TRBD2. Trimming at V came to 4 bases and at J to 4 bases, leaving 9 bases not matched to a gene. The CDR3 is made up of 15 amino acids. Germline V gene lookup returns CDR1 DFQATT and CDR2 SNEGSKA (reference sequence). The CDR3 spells CSAIPAGAQYNEQFF. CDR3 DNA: TGCAGTGCTATACCAGCGGGGGCGCAATACAATGAGCAGTTCTTC.

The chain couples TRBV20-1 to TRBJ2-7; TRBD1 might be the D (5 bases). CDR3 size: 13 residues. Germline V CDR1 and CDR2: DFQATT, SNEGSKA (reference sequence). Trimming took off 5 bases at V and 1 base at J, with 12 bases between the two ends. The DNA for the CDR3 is TGCAGTGCTGGACATCCAGGGTCCTACGAGCAGTACGTC. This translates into CSAGHPGSYEQYV.

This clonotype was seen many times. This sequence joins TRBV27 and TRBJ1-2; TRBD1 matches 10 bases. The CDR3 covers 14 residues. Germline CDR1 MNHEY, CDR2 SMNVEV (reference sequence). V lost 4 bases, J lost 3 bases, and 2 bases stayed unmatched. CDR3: CASSYGQGDYGYTF. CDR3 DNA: TGTGCCAGCAGTTACGGACAGGGGGACTATGGCTACACCTTC.

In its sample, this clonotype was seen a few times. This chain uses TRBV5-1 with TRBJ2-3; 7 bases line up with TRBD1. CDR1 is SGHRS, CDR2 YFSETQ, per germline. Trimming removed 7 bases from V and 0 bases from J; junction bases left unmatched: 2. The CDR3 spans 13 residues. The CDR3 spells CASGTESTDTQYF. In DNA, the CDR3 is TGCGCCAGCGGGACAGAGAGCACAGATACGCAGTATTTT.

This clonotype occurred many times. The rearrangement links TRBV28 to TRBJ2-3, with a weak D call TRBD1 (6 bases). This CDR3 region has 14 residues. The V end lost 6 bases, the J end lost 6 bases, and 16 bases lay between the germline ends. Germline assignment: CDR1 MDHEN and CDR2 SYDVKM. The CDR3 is CASSGRQGYDTQYF. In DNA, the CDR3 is TGTGCCAGCAGCGGGCGGCAGGGGTACGATACGCAGTATTTT.

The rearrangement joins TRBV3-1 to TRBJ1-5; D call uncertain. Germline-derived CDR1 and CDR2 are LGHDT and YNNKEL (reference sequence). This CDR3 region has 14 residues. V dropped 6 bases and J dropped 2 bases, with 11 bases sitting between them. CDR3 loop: CASSRGLGNQPQHF. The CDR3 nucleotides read TGTGCCAGCAGTCGAGGATTGGGCAATCAGCCCCAGCATTTT.

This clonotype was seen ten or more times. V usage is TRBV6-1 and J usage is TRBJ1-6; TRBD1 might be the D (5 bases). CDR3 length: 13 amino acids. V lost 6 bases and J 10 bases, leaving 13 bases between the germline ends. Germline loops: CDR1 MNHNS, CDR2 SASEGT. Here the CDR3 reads CASRMDQGSPLHF. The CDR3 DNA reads TGTGCCAGCAGAATGGACCAGGGCTCACCCCTCCACTTT.

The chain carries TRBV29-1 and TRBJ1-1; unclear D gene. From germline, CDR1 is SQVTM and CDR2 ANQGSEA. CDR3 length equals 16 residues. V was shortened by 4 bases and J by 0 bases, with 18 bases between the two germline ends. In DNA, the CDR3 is TGCAGCGTTGTGCCCCGGACTCTGGCTATGAACACTGAAGCTTTCTTT. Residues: CSVVPRTLAMNTEAFF.